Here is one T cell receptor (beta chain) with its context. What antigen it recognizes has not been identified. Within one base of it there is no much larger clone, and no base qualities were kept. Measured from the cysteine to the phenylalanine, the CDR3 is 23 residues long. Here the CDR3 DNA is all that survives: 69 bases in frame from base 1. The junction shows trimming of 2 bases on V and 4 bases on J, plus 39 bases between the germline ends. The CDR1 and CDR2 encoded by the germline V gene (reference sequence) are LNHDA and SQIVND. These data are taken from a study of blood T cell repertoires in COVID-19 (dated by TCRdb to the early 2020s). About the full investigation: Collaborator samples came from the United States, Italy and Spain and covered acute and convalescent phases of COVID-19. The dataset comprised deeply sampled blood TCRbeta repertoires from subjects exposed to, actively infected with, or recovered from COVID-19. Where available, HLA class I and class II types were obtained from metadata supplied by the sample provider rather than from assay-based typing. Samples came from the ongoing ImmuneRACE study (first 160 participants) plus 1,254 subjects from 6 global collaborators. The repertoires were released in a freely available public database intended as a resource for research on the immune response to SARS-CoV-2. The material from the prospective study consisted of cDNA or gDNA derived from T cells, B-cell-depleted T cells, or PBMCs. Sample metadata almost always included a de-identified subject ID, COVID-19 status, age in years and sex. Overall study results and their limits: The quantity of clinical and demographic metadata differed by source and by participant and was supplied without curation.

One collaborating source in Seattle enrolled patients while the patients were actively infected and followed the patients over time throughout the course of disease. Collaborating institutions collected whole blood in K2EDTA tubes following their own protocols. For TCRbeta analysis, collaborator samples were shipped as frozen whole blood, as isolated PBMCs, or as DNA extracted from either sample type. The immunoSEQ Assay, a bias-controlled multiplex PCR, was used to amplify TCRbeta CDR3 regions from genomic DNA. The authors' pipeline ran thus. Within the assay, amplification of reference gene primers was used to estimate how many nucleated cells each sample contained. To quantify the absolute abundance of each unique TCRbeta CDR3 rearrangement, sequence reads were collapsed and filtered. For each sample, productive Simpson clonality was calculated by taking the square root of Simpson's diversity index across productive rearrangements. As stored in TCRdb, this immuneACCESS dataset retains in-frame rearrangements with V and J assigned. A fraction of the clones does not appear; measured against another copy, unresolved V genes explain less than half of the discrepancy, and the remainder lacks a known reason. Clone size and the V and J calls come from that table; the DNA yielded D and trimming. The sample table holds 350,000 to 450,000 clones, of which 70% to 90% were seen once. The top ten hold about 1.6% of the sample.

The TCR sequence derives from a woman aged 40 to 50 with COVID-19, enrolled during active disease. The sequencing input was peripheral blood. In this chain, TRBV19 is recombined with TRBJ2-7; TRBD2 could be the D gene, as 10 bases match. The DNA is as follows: TGTGCCAGTAGTATAAGGGCTGGGACAGGGTCTCGGCTAGCGGGAGTTGTGGGTTACGAGCAGTACTTC. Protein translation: CASSIRAGTGSRLAGVVGYEQYF.